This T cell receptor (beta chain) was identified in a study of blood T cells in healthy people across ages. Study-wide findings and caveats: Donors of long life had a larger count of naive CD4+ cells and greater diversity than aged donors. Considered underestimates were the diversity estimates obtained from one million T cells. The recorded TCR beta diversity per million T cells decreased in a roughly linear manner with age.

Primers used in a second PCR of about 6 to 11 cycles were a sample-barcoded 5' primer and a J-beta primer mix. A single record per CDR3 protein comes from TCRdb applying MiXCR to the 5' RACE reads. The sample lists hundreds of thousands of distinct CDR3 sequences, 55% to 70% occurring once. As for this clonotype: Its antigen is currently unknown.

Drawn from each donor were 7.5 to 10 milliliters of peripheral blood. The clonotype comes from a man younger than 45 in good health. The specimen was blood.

The CDR3 reads CASSQEVSRQNYGYTF. The CDR3 DNA follows: TGTGCCAGCAGCCAAGAGGTCAGCAGACAAAACTATGGCTACACCTTC. The chain employs TRBV3-1 and TRBJ1-2; D unresolved. Trimming took 0 bases from V and 2 from J, leaving 13 bases between them. Germline CDR1 reads LGHDT; CDR2 reads YNNKEL (reference sequence). This CDR3 has 16 residues.